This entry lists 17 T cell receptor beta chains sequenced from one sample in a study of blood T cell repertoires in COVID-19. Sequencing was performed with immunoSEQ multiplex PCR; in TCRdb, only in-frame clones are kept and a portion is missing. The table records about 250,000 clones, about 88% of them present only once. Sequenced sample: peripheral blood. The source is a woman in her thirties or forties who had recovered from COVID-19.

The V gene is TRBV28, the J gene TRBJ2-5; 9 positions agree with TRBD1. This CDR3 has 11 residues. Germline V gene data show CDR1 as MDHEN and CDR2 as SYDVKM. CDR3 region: CAEGQGMTQYF. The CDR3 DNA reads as TGTGCTGAGGGACAGGGTATGACCCAGTACTTC.

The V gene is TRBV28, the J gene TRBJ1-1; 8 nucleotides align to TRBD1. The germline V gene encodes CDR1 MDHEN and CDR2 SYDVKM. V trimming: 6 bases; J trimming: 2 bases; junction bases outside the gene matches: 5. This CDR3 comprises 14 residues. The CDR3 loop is CASRPQGDNTEAFF. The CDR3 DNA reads TGTGCCAGCAGACCACAGGGGGATAACACTGAAGCTTTCTTT.

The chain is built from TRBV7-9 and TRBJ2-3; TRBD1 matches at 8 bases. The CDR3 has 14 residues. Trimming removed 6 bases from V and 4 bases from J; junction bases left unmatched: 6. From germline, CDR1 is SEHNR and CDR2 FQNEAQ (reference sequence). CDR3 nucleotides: TGTGCCAGCAGTCGGACAGGGAGCGCAGATACGCAGTATTTT. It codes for CASSRTGSADTQYF.

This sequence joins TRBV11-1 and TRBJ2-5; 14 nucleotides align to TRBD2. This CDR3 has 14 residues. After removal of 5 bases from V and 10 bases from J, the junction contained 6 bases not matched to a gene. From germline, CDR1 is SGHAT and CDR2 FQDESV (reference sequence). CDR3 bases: TGTGCCAGCAGCCTCTCGGGACTAGCGGGGGTCCAGTACTTC. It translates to CASSLSGLAGVQYF.

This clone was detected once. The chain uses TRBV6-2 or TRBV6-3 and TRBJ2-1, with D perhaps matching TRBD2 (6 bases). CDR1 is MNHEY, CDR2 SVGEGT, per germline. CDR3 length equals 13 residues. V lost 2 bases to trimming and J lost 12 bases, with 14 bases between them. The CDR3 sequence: CASSYLGTYTQFF. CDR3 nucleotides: TGTGCCAGCAGTTACCTTGGGACTTATACGCAGTTCTTC.

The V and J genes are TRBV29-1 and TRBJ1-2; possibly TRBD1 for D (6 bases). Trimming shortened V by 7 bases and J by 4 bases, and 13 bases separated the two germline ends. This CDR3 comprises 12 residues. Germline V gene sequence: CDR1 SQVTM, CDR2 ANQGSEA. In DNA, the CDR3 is TGCAGCGCAGGTGGACAGATCTATGGCTACACCTTC. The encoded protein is CSAGGQIYGYTF. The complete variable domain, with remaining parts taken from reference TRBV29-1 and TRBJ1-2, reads SAVISQKPSRDICQRGTSLTIQCQVDSQVTMMFWYRQQPGQSLTLIATANQGSEATYESGFVIDKFPISRPNLTFSTLTVSNMSPEDSSIYLCSAGGQIYGYTFGSGTRLTVV.

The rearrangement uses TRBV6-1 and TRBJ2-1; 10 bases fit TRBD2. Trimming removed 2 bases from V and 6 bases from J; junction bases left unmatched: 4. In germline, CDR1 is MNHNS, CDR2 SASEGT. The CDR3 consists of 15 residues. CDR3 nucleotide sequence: TGTGCCAGCAGTGAACTAGCGGGAGTTCCCAATGAGCAGTTCTTC. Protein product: CASSELAGVPNEQFF.

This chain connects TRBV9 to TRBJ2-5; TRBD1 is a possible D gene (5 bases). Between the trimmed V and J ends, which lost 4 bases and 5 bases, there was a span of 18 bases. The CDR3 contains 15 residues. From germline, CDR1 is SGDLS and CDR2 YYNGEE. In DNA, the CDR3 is TGTGCCAGCAGCTCAGGTGGGGCCCAACGCGAGACCCAGTACTTC. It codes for CASSSGGAQRETQYF.

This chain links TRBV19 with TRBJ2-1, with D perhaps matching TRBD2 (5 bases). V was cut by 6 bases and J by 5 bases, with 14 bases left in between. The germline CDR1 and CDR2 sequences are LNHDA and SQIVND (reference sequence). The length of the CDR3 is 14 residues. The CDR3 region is CASREGVANNEQFF. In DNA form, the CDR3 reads TGTGCCAGTAGAGAGGGAGTCGCCAACAATGAGCAGTTCTTC.

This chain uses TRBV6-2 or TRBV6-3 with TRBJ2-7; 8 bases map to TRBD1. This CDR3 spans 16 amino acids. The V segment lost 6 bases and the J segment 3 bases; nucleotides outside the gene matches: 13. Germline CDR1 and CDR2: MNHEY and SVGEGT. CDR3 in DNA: TGTGCCAGCAGCTTTACTCAGGGGGCGTTTTACTACGAGCAGTACTTC. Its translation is CASSFTQGAFYYEQYF.

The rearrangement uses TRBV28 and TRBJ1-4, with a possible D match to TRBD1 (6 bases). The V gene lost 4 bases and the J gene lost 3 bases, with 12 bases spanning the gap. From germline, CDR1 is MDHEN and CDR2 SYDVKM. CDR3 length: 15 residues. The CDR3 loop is CASSSRTASNEKLFF. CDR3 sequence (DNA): TGTGCCAGCAGTTCCCGGACAGCCTCTAATGAAAAACTGTTTTTT.

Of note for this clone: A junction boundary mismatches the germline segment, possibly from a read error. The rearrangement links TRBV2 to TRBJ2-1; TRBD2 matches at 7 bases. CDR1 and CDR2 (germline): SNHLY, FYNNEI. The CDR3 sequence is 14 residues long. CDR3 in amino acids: CASAIETSYDEQFF. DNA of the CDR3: TGTGCCAGCGCTATAGAGACTAGCTACGATGAGCAGTTCTTC.

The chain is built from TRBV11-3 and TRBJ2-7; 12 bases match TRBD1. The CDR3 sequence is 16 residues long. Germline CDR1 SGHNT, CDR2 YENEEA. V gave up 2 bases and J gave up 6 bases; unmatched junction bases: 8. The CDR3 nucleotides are TGTGCCAGCAGCTTAAACCCGGGACAGGGGGCTGCCGAGCAGTACTTC. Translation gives CASSLNPGQGAAEQYF.

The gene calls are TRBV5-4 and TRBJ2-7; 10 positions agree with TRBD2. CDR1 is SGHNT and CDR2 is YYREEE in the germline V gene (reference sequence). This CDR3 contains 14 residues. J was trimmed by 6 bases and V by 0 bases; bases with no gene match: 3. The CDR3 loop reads CASSLDSGRLEQYF. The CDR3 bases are TGTGCCAGCAGCTTGGATAGCGGGAGGCTCGAGCAGTACTTC.

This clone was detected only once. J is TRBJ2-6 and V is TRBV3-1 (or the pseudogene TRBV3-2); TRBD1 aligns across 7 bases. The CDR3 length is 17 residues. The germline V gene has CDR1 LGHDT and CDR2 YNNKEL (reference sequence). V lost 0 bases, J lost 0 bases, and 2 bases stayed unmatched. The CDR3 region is CASSQDGTASGANVLTF. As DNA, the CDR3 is TGTGCCAGCAGCCAAGATGGGACAGCCTCTGGGGCCAACGTCCTGACTTTC.

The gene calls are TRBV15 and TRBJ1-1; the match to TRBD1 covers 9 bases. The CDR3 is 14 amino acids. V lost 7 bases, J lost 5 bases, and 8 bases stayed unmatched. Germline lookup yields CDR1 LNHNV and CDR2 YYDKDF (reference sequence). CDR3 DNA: TGTGCCACCAACCCGGGGACAGGGTTGACTGAAGCTTTCTTT. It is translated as CATNPGTGLTEAFF.

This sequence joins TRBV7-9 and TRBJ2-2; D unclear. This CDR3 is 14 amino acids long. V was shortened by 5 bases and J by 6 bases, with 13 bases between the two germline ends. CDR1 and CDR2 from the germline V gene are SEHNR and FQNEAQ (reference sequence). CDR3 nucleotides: TGTGCCAGCAGCCATCAGCAGGTACCCGGGGAGCTGTTTTTT. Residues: CASSHQQVPGELFF.